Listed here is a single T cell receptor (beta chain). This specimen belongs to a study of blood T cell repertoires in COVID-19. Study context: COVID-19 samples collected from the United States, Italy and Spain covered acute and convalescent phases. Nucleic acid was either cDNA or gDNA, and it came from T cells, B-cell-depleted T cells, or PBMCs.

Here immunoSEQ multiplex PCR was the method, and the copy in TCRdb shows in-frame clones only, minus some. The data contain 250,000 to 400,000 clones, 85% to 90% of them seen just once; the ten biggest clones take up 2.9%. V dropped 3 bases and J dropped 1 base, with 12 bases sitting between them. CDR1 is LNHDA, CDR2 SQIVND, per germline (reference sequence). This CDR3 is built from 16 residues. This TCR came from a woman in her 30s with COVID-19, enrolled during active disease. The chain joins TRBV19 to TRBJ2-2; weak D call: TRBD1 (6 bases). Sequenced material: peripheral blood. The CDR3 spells CASSIPKTGNTGELFF. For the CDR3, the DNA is TGTGCCAGTAGTATTCCCAAGACAGGGAACACCGGGGAGCTGTTTTTT.